These T cell receptor beta chains were read from a single sample in a study of OX40 agonist ivuxolimab in advanced cancers. Generated by immunoSEQ multiplex PCR, the TCRdb table keeps only in-frame clones and is missing some. The sample includes some 67,000 clones, around 85% of them seen just once. Sequenced here: CD4+ or CD8+ T cells sorted from blood, sampled in a trial of the OX40 agonist ivuxolimab. These receptors came from an adult with an advanced solid tumor such as melanoma, head and neck, liver or kidney cancer. The CDR3 runs from the conserved cysteine through the conserved F or W. A D gene is named only where the DNA matches it firmly. Not all rows give a size; the values are once, few, many and, for expanded clones, a class.

J gene | V gene | D gene | clone size | CDR3 DNA | CDR3 protein
TRBJ1-6 | TRBV21-1 | . | once | TGTGCCAGCAGCCAGAACCCGAGGGATATTTCTTCACCCCTCCACTTT | CASSQNPRDISSPLHF
TRBJ1-5 | TRBV2 | . | . | TGTGCCAGCAGTGAGATAGCCGTCTATAGCAATCAGCCCCAGCATTTT | CASSEIAVYSNQPQHF
TRBJ1-1 | TRBV19 | . | . | TGTGCCAGTAGTAACCTACATTGGAACACTGAAGCTTTCTTT | CASSNLHWNTEAFF
TRBJ1-5 | TRBV7-2 | TRBD1 | once | TGTGCCAGCAGCCTCCAATCGGGACAGAGTAGCAATCAGCCCCAGCATTTT | CASSLQSGQSSNQPQHF
TRBJ1-4 | TRBV7-9 | TRBD1 | . | TGTGCCAGCAGCTTAGCGAAAGATTCGACAGGGGTGTTTGAAAAACTGTTTTTT | CASSLAKDSTGVFEKLFF
TRBJ2-2 | TRBV4-2 | . | . | TGTGCCAGCAGCCAGATTTGGGCGCCCGGGGAGCTGTTTTTT | CASSQIWAPGELFF
TRBJ2-5 | TRBV19 | . | . | TGTGCCAGTAGTCGTGGGACCTCTCTACAAGAGACCCAGTACTTC | CASSRGTSLQETQYF
TRBJ1-1 | TRBV27 | TRBD1 | . | TGTGCCAGCAGTTCAGGACAGGCCACTGAAGCTTTCTTT | CASSSGQATEAFF
TRBJ2-1 | TRBV5-8 | . | . | TGTGCCAGCAGCTTGGGGCAGGGTTCCTACAATGAGCAGTTCTTC | CASSLGQGSYNEQFF
TRBJ2-3 | TRBV30 | . | . | TGTGCCTGGAGCTCCGGGAGCACTAGCACAGATACGCAGTATTTT | CAWSSGSTSTDTQYF
TRBJ2-2 | TRBV15 | . | . | TGTGCCACCAGCAGTCAGGGGTCCGGGGAGCTGTTTTTT | CATSSQGSGELFF
TRBJ2-5 | TRBV10-3 | TRBD1 | . | TGTGCCATCAGTGAGACGGGACAGGGGGCACAGACCCAGTACTTC | CAISETGQGAQTQYF
TRBJ2-7 | TRBV5-1 | TRBD1 | . | TGCGCCAGCAGCCCGGGGGCAGGACAGGGACAGTACTTC | CASSPGAGQGQYF
TRBJ1-3 | TRBV5-1 | TRBD1 | . | TGCGCCAGATCACAGGGGGCAAGGGGAAACACCATATATTTT | CARSQGARGNTIYF
TRBJ1-1 | TRBV7-2 | . | . | TGTGCCAGCAGCTTGTTGGGGGTTGAAGCTTTCTTT | CASSLLGVEAFF
TRBJ1-2 | TRBV28 | . | . | TGTGCCAGCAGTAACTCGGATGGCTACACCTTC | CASSNSDGYTF
TRBJ1-1 | TRBV6-5 | TRBD1 | . | TGTGCCAGCAGACGTCGGACAGGGAACACTGAAGCTTTCTTT | CASRRRTGNTEAFF
TRBJ2-3 | TRBV28 | . | . | TGTGCCAGCAGCAGTTCCGCCCGCAAGGGACCTCATACGCAGTATTTT | CASSSSARKGPHTQYF
TRBJ1-5 | TRBV7-9 | . | . | TGTGCCAGCAGCTCCAGGGATAATCAGCCCCAGCATTTT | CASSSRDNQPQHF
TRBJ1-1 | TRBV19 | TRBD1 | . | TGTGCCAGTAGTATGGGTTCAGGGGGAGGCCTCTCCTTTATGAACACTGAAGCTTTCTTT | CASSMGSGGGLSFMNTEAFF
TRBJ1-1 | TRBV7-9 | . | . | TGTGCCAGCATCCGTCGGACGAACACTGAAGCTTTCTTT | CASIRRTNTEAFF
TRBJ2-5 | TRBV6-1 | . | . | TGTGCCAGCAGTGTCCGTCCCTTCCCAGAGACCCAGTACTTC | CASSVRPFPETQYF
TRBJ1-1 | TRBV19 | . | . | TGTGCCAGTAGGGGCAGGGGAGACACTGAAGCTTTCTTT | CASRGRGDTEAFF
TRBJ2-3 | TRBV7-9 | TRBD1 | once | TGTGCCAGCAGCTCCCGGGACAGGGGGCGAGATACGCAGTATTTT | CASSSRDRGRDTQYF
TRBJ1-2 | TRBV5-1 | . | few | TGCGCCAGCAGCTTGGGGGGGACCGAGAACTATGGCTACACCTTC | CASSLGGTENYGYTF
TRBJ1-1 | TRBV18 | . | . | TGTGCCAGCTCACCTGGCAGTTACACTGAAGCTTTCTTT | CASSPGSYTEAFF
TRBJ1-2 | TRBV4-2 | TRBD1 | once | TGTGCCAGCAGCCACGGACAGGGGGCACTCTATGGCTACACCTTC | CASSHGQGALYGYTF
TRBJ1-1 | TRBV19 | . | . | TGTGCCAGTAAGGAACGATACACTGAAGCTTTCTTT | CASKERYTEAFF
TRBJ2-7 | TRBV19 | . | . | TGTGCCAGTGGCACCCGGCTATTCTACGAGCAGTACTTC | CASGTRLFYEQYF
TRBJ1-5 | TRBV10-2 | TRBD1 | . | TGCGCCAGCAGGCCCACAGGGGACCACAATCAGCCCCAGCATTTT | CASRPTGDHNQPQHF
TRBJ2-7 | TRBV7-6 | TRBD2 | . | TGTGCCAGCAGCCCCCGGGGGGGGCAGGGGTACGAGCAGTACTTC | CASSPRGGQGYEQYF
TRBJ1-4 | TRBV29-1 | TRBD1 | . | TGCAGCGGTCAGGGGGGGGGTGAAAAACTGTTTTTT | CSGQGGGEKLFF
TRBJ1-2 | TRBV6-6 | . | . | TGTGCCAGCAGTCCCACTGAGCGAAGTGGCTACACCTTC | CASSPTERSGYTF
TRBJ1-1 | TRBV10-3 | TRBD1 | once | TGTGCCATCAGCAAAAGGACAGGGGAAACTGAAGCTTTCTTT | CAISKRTGETEAFF
TRBJ1-5 | TRBV6-7 | . | once | TGTGCCAGCAGTCAACCCATGCCACAGGGTATTCAGCCCCAGCATTTT | CASSQPMPQGIQPQHF
TRBJ2-5 | TRBV9 | TRBD1 | . | TGTGCCAGCAGCCCGAGGGGGCTCGGGGAGACCCAGTACTTC | CASSPRGLGETQYF
TRBJ1-6 | TRBV5-1 | . | . | TGCGCCAGCAGCTTGGAGGGAGCTTATAATTCACCCCTCCACTTT | CASSLEGAYNSPLHF
TRBJ1-4 | TRBV18 | . | once | TGTGCCAGCTCACCTTCACAGGGCGGAGAAAAACTGTTTTTT | CASSPSQGGEKLFF
TRBJ1-2 | TRBV6-1 | . | few | TGTGCCAGCCAGTCGGGAAGGCCCCCTAACTATGGCTACACCTTC | CASQSGRPPNYGYTF
TRBJ1-2 | TRBV4-1 | TRBD1 | . | TGCGCCAGCAGCCAAGGGGTCAGGGGACAGGACTATGGCTACACCTTC | CASSQGVRGQDYGYTF
TRBJ2-7 | TRBV5-5 | TRBD1 | . | TGTGCCAGCAGCTTGGGACAGGGCTTAGGGTACGAGCAGTACTTC | CASSLGQGLGYEQYF
TRBJ1-2 | TRBV27 | . | . | TGTGCCAGCAGTAAATTACAGGGCGGGAGTGGCTACACCTTC | CASSKLQGGSGYTF
TRBJ1-5 | TRBV5-8 | TRBD1 | . | TGTGCCAGCAGCGGGTCTCAGGGGGTGCCAGGGAATCAGCCCCAGCATTTT | CASSGSQGVPGNQPQHF
TRBJ1-4 | TRBV6-5 | . | once | TGTGCCAGCAGTTACTCGGGCCGGGTCCGCAATGAAAAACTGTTTTTT | CASSYSGRVRNEKLFF
TRBJ1-4 | TRBV30 | . | . | TGTGCCTGGAGTGTAGACTCCTTCAGAGAACTGTTTTTT | CAWSVDSFRELFF
TRBJ2-7 | TRBV10-1 | TRBD2 | . | TGCGCCAGCAGTGCGATTACTAGCGGGAGCTACGAGCAGTACTTC | CASSAITSGSYEQYF
TRBJ1-2 | TRBV5-4 | . | . | TGTGCCAGCAGTCAGGACGGGAACTATGGCTACACCTTC | CASSQDGNYGYTF
TRBJ1-2 | TRBV28 | . | . | TGTGCCAGTGATAAGGGACGGAACTATGGCTACACCTTC | CASDKGRNYGYTF
TRBJ2-7 | TRBV5-6 | . | . | TGTGCCAGCAGCTTGAATTTAGGACTGTTGACCTACGAGCAGTACTTC | CASSLNLGLLTYEQYF
TRBJ1-2 | TRBV7-9 | . | . | TGTGCCAGCAGCTACAGATATGGCTACACCTTC | CASSYRYGYTF
TRBJ2-4 | TRBV28 | TRBD1 | . | TGTGCCAGCAATAAGGGACAGGGAGACATTCAGTACTTC | CASNKGQGDIQYF
TRBJ2-7 | TRBV7-2 | TRBD2 | . | TGTGCCAGCAGCTTAGAGGTCGGGGGGATCGACGAGCAGTACTTC | CASSLEVGGIDEQYF
TRBJ2-7 | TRBV5-1 | . | . | TGCGCCAGCAGCCAGGAGGGAACTGCCGGCGAGCAGTACTTC | CASSQEGTAGEQYF
TRBJ2-1 | TRBV27 | TRBD2 | . | TGTGCCAGCAGTTTATGGCCCACCCTTGGACTAGCGGGAGGGCCCGGAAATGAGCAGTTCTTC | CASSLWPTLGLAGGPGNEQFF
TRBJ2-5 | TRBV19 | TRBD2 | . | TGTGCCAGTAGTAGCGGACTAGCGGGAGAGACCCAGTACTTC | CASSSGLAGETQYF
TRBJ1-4 | TRBV19 | . | . | TGTGCCAGTAGTCCGGGCCTTAATGAAAAACTGTTTTTT | CASSPGLNEKLFF